This T cell receptor beta chain came from a study of spatial heterogeneity in lung cancer. Specified time point: sample taken at primary tumor resection. The sequenced material consisted of unsorted whole RNA from tumor, nontumor lung or frozen PBMC. This clonotype showed up many times. Deletions cut 0 bases from V and 7 bases from J, with 17 bases between. The CDR3 is 16 amino acids. The germline gives CDR1 KGHDR, CDR2 SFDVKD. TCRdb redid the calling of the 5' RACE reads with MiXCR, one entry per CDR3 protein. The sample contains under 50,000 distinct CDR3 sequences, around 5.5% of which appear only once.

The chain is built from TRBV24-1 and TRBJ1-2; unclear D gene. The clonotype comes from a female donor with early-stage non-small cell lung cancer. The material sequenced was PBMCs, taken at surgery. The CDR3 sequence is CATSDLHRPVGLGYTF. CDR3 bases: TGTGCCACCAGTGATTTGCACCGACCAGTCGGCCTTGGCTACACCTTC.